The next 6 T cell receptor beta chains were all read from a single sample in a study of T cells after yellow fever vaccination. MiXCR, run by TCRdb on the 5' RACE reads, gives a single entry per CDR3 protein. The sample includes 500,000 to 650,000 distinct CDR3 sequences, approximately 16% seen only once; the top ten take around 15%. The material was PBMCs, obtained 5 to 6 days after the first yellow fever vaccination. The receptors derive from a man between 18 and 35 years old who received the YFV17D yellow fever vaccine.

J is TRBJ2-7 and V is TRBV7-2; D is perhaps TRBD2 (6 bases). Germline lookup yields CDR1 SGHTA and CDR2 FQGNSA. This CDR3 is 15 amino acids long. Trimming removed 1 base from V and 7 bases from J, with 17 bases in between. CDR3 residues: CASSLVAGRPEEQYF. Written as DNA, the CDR3 is TGTGCCAGCAGCTTAGTGGCGGGGCGTCCGGAAGAGCAGTACTTC.

This clonotype was picked up a small number of times. The rearrangement uses TRBV10-3 and TRBJ2-3; D gene uncertain. The CDR3 contains 14 residues. Germline V lookup: CDR1 ENHRY, CDR2 SYGVKD. The V and J ends lost 6 bases and 0 bases respectively, with 10 bases between them. The CDR3 DNA sequence: TGTGCCATCAGCGGGTCAGCTAGCACAGATACGCAGTATTTT. This codes for CAISGSASTDTQYF.

The genes are TRBV5-5 and TRBJ1-4, with D possibly TRBD1 on 5 matching bases. In germline, CDR1 is SGHKS, CDR2 YYEKEE (reference sequence). The length of the CDR3 is 13 residues. V was trimmed by 4 bases and J by 8 bases, leaving 12 bases between them. The CDR3 sequence: CASSPWDVEKLFF. The CDR3 DNA reads TGTGCCAGCAGCCCCTGGGACGTAGAAAAACTGTTTTTT.

The chain employs TRBV7-2 and TRBJ2-2; 10 positions match TRBD2. The CDR3 sequence is 14 residues long. CDR1 is SGHTA and CDR2 is FQGNSA in the germline V gene. The junction had 7 bases not matched to a gene; V was cut back by 8 bases and J by 7 bases. The CDR3 region is CASARAGGGGELFF. CDR3 in DNA: TGTGCCAGCGCCCGAGCGGGGGGGGGCGGGGAGCTGTTTTTT.

This chain links TRBV5-4 with TRBJ2-3; 12 nucleotides match TRBD2. Unmatched junction bases numbered 8, after V lost 3 bases and J lost 3 bases. CDR1 and CDR2 from the germline V gene are SGHNT and YYREEE (reference sequence). CDR3 size: 17 residues. CDR3 nucleotide sequence: TGTGCCAGCAGCTCGGGGCTAGCGGGGGGGCGGACAGATACGCAGTATTTT. Amino acids: CASSSGLAGGRTDTQYF.

This clonotype has only a few counts. V usage is TRBV7-2 and J usage is TRBJ2-3; TRBD2 matches at 8 bases. CDR1 is SGHTA, CDR2 FQGNSA, per germline. This CDR3 is built from 16 residues. The junction had 2 bases not matched to a gene; V was cut back by 0 bases and J by 0 bases. CDR3 coding DNA: TGTGCCAGCAGCTTAGCTAGCGGGGCTAGCACAGATACGCAGTATTTT. Its translation is CASSLASGASTDTQYF.